This T cell receptor (beta chain) comes out of a study of T cell repertoires in cytomegalovirus infection. Study-wide points: Identification of carriers of CMV plus the relevant HLA was performed using cumulative public TCR beta family frequency.

This clonotype was picked up a small number of times. Its antigen is currently unknown. Germline-derived CDR1 and CDR2 are MDHEN and SYDVKM. Trimming removed 1 base from V and 1 base from J; junction bases left unmatched: 9. The length of the CDR3 is 18 residues. From the reads, TCRdb called clonotypes with MiXCR, one entry per CDR3 protein. The sample consists of 630,000 or so distinct CDR3 sequences, around 24% of them appearing once. The chain combines TRBV28 with TRBJ1-1, with 10 nucleotides matching TRBD1. The specimen was CD8+ T cells from PBMCs. The clonotype comes from a human donor in good health (CMV status not recorded). Some clones in this sample may be carry-over from other donors' samples. CDR3 sequence: CASSLFGEDRGWNTEAFF. CDR3 bases: TGTGCCAGCAGTTTATTTGGCGAGGACAGGGGGTGGAACACTGAAGCTTTCTTT.